This entry concerns a single TCR beta chain. The target antigen is unknown. TCRdb's copy holds only in-frame clones and misses some; the assay was immunoSEQ multiplex PCR. Here the sample spans 25,000 to 30,000 clones, around 80% being singletons. Individuals having autoimmune disease history or systemic immunosuppression were not enrolled. This entry comes from a study of OX40 agonist ivuxolimab in advanced cancers. Study at large: Ivuxolimab doses were 0.01, 0.1, 0.3, 1.5, 3 or 10 mg/kg every 2 weeks. Whole-study results and caveats: The CD4+ and CD8+ T cells in the blood had expanded clonally by week 6 at 0.1 to 3.0 mg/kg.

The CDR3 covers 17 residues. The J segment lost 2 bases and the V segment lost 1 base, leaving 4 bases of the junction unmatched. Germline-derived CDR1 and CDR2 are SGHVS and FNYEAQ. The chain has TRBV7-6 and TRBJ2-1; 11 bases match TRBD1. This sequence was found in an adult with an advanced solid tumor such as melanoma, head and neck, liver or kidney cancer. Sequencing was performed on CD4+ or CD8+ T cells sorted from blood, taken in a trial of the OX40 agonist ivuxolimab. The CDR3 DNA is TGTGCCAGCAGCTTAGGGACAGGGGGCCGCGCCTACAATGAGCAGTTCTTC. Translation: CASSLGTGGRAYNEQFF.